The 6 T cell receptor beta chains listed next were all sequenced from one sample in a study of identifying expanded T cells in peripheral blood. Assay: immunoSEQ multiplex PCR; the TCRdb copy retains only in-frame clones and omits some. The sample consists of some 78,000 clones, 84% of them appearing once. Sequencing was done on a sample of blood. The receptors derive from a person aged 18 to 75 in good health.

This clone was detected once. The chain has TRBV2 and TRBJ2-5, with a tentative D call TRBD2 (5 bases). The germline CDR1 and CDR2 sequences are SNHLY and FYNNEI. This CDR3 is 14 amino acids long. Trimming took off 6 bases at V and 4 bases at J, with 15 bases between the two ends. CDR3 nucleotide sequence: TGTGCCAGCAGGGACTTCGCGTCCCTAGAGACCCAGTACTTC. As protein: CASRDFASLETQYF.

The chain is built from TRBV29-1 and TRBJ2-1; no clear D gene. Germline V gene lookup returns CDR1 SQVTM and CDR2 ANQGSEA. The CDR3 runs to 16 residues. V was pared by 6 bases and J by 5 bases, with 23 bases between. The CDR3 sequence is CSVPRALGASDNEQFF. In DNA form, the CDR3 reads TGCAGCGTCCCCAGAGCCCTCGGAGCAAGCGACAATGAGCAGTTCTTC.

The genes are TRBV5-1 and TRBJ2-2; D unresolved. Germline V CDR1 and CDR2: SGHRS, YFSETQ. V lost 4 bases, J lost 7 bases, and 17 bases lay in between. This CDR3 spans 15 amino acids. This CDR3 is CASSPSKPAYGELFF. CDR3 coding DNA: TGCGCCAGCAGCCCGTCCAAGCCCGCGTACGGGGAGCTGTTTTTT.

CDR3 residues: CSVRDRVEETQYF. The CDR3 nucleotides are TGCAGCGTCCGGGACAGGGTGGAAGAGACCCAGTACTTC. The chain recombines TRBV29-1 with TRBJ2-5, with 9 bases aligning to TRBD1. The CDR3 runs to 13 residues. The V gene's germline CDR1 is SQVTM and CDR2 ANQGSEA. The V gene end was trimmed by 6 bases and the J gene end by 3 bases; junction bases not matched to a gene: 5.

The gene calls are TRBV5-6 and TRBJ1-2, with 9 positions matching TRBD1. The V gene's germline CDR1 is SGHDT and CDR2 YYEEEE. The CDR3 runs 15 residues. Losses at the gene ends were 2 bases for V and 4 bases for J; bases not matched to a gene: 6. The CDR3 reads CASSLGTQGAYGYTF. The DNA for the CDR3 is TGTGCCAGCAGCTTAGGGACACAGGGGGCCTATGGCTACACCTTC.

In this sample, this clone turned up a few times. The chain links TRBV7-8 to TRBJ2-1; TRBD2 matches at 9 bases. V trimming: 5 bases; J trimming: 7 bases; junction bases outside the gene matches: 9. Germline V CDR1 and CDR2: SGHVS, FQNEAQ. This CDR3 has 15 amino acids. CDR3 region: CASSASSGKVNEQFF. The DNA of the CDR3 is TGTGCCAGCAGCGCCTCTAGCGGGAAGGTTAATGAGCAGTTCTTC.